The following is a T cell receptor beta chain sequence with its context. This CDR3 region has 13 residues. Germline V gene data show CDR1 as SGDLS and CDR2 as YYNGEE. V was pared by 0 bases and J by 12 bases, with 12 bases between. This table comes from immunoSEQ multiplex PCR, and its TCRdb copy is limited to in-frame clones, with some not included. The table includes roughly 49,000 clones, about nine tenths detected once. These data originate in a study of T cell clonotyping in hematopoietic cell transplantation. Study information: Recipient samples before transplant were obtained post-cytoreduction.

The time point is: recipient sample about 28 days before transplant, after cytoreduction. The chain has TRBV9 and TRBJ1-4, with a possible D match to TRBD1 (5 bases). The source material was peripheral blood mononuclear cells, sampled before stem cell transplant. This TCR derives from a man between 60 and 70 years old with biphenotypic leukemia. Some clones in this sample may be carry-over from other donors' samples. CDR3 nucleotide sequence: TGTGCCAGCAGCGTAGGTTCCGGGGGGGAACTGTTTTTT. It encodes CASSVGSGGELFF.